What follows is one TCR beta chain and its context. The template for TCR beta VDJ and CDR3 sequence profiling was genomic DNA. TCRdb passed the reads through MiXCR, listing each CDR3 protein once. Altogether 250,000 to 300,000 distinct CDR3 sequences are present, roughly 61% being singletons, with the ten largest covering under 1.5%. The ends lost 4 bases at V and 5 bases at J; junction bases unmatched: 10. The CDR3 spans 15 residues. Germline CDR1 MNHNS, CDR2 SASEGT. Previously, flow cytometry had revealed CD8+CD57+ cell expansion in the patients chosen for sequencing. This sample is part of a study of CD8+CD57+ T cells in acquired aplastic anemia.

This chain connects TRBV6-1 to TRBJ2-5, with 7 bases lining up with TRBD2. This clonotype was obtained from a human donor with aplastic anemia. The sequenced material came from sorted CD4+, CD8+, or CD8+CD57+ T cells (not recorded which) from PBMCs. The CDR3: CASSVSGGGGETQYF. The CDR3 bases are TGTGCCAGCAGTGTCTCGGGCGGGGGTGGCGAGACCCAGTACTTC.